The rows below give T cell receptor beta chains drawn from one sample of a study of identifying expanded T cells in peripheral blood. This table comes from immunoSEQ multiplex PCR, and its TCRdb copy is limited to in-frame clones, with some not included. The data show around 50,000 clones, roughly 89% seen once. Sequencing used blood. These receptors originate from a person aged 18 to 75 in good health. Each CDR3 is given with its conserved first and last residue. D genes are given only for firm matches. The listing skips clone size in some rows; elsewhere it reads once, few, many or a size class.

J | V | size | D | length | DNA | CDR3
TRBJ1-4 | TRBV2 | . | . | 14 | TGTGCCAGCAGACACAGGGTGGTTGATGAAAAACTGTTTTTT | CASRHRVVDEKLFF
TRBJ2-3 | TRBV10-3 | . | TRBD1 | 14 | TGTGCCATCAGCCACGGGACAGGTACAGATACGCAGTATTTT | CAISHGTGTDTQYF
TRBJ2-2 | TRBV9 | . | . | 12 | TGTGCCAGCAGCGTACGTATGGGGGAGCTGTTTTTT | CASSVRMGELFF
TRBJ2-5 | TRBV18 | once | . | 14 | TGTGCCAGCTCACCACAACCGGGGCAAGAGACCCAGTACTTC | CASSPQPGQETQYF
TRBJ1-1 | TRBV18 | . | TRBD1 | 15 | TGTGCCAGCTCACCACCAGGGACAGGGGGAGAGGGAGCTTTCTTT | CASSPPGTGGEGAFF
TRBJ1-2 | TRBV5-1 | . | TRBD1 | 13 | TGCGCCAGCGGGACAGGGGGCGACTATGGCTACACCTTC | CASGTGGDYGYTF
TRBJ2-5 | TRBV10-3 | . | . | 16 | TGTGCCATCAGCACTAGTGAAGTGATAGGGCAAGAGACCCAGTACTTC | CAISTSEVIGQETQYF
TRBJ1-1 | TRBV19 | . | . | 13 | TGTGCCAGTAGTATCAGTGGTTACAGGGAAGCTTTCTTT | CASSISGYREAFF
TRBJ2-2 | TRBV5-1 | . | TRBD2 | 15 | TGCGCCAGCAGCTTAGCGGGAGTGGACACCGGGGAGCTGTTTTTT | CASSLAGVDTGELFF
TRBJ2-6 | TRBV7-9 | . | . | 14 | TGTGCCAGCAGCCCTATTACTGGGGCCAACGTCCTGACTTTC | CASSPITGANVLTF